A single sample gave rise to the 2 T cell receptor beta chains below, sequenced in a study of response to subunit inactivated influenza vaccine. Each CDR3 protein is one row after TCRdb ran MiXCR on the RT-PCR reads. The sample shows more than 250,000 distinct CDR3 sequences, 20% to 25% of them seen only once. The sample consisted of PBMCs from blood, taken about 20 months after vaccination. These receptors were collected from a man aged 50 to 69 who received an inactivated influenza vaccine.

This chain joins TRBV4-2 and TRBJ1-1; the D is unclear. The CDR3 consists of 14 residues. The V end lost 1 base, the J end lost 3 bases, and 9 bases lay between the germline ends. CDR1 is LGHNA and CDR2 is YNFKEQ in the germline V gene. CDR3 in amino acids: CASSQVTEDTEAFF. In DNA form, the CDR3 reads TGTGCCAGCAGCCAAGTTACGGAGGACACTGAAGCTTTCTTT.

This clonotype was seen ten or more times. The V and J genes are TRBV12-3 or TRBV12-4 and TRBJ1-2; tentative D call: TRBD1 (5 bases). Trimming pared 4 bases from V and 2 bases from J, leaving 11 bases between. The CDR3 is made up of 14 amino acids. The CDR3 DNA reads as TGTGCCAGCAGTTCCCGAAGGGGAAACTATGGCTACACCTTC. Translation gives CASSSRRGNYGYTF.